The 9 T cell receptor beta chains listed next were all sequenced from one sample in a study of beta chain features in type 1 diabetes. Study-wide points: Across all four CD4+ subsets, people with type 1 diabetes showed modestly shorter TCRB CDR3s.

For these TCRs, the target antigens are not known. The entirety of the isolated RNA underwent reverse transcription, so expressed TCRB transcripts were sequenced. The data were produced by immunoSEQ multiplex PCR, yet TCRdb's version contains in-frame clones alone and is incomplete. The sample lists about 710,000 clones, about an eighth occurring once. Sequences were obtained from naive CD4+ T cells from blood. The receptors derive from a man aged 18 to 29 with type 1 diabetes.

V usage is TRBV9 and J usage is TRBJ2-3, with TRBD2 matching over 11 bases. The ends lost 0 bases at V and 4 bases at J; junction bases unmatched: 7. The germline gives CDR1 SGDLS, CDR2 YYNGEE. The CDR3 totals 17 residues. The CDR3 coding sequence is TGTGCCAGCAGCGTAGAGGCTAGCGGGGGGAAGGCAGATACGCAGTATTTT. Its translation is CASSVEASGGKADTQYF. Drawing the rest from reference TRBV9 and TRBJ2-3, the complete variable domain is DSGVTQTPKHLITATGQRVTLRCSPRSGDLSVYWYQQSLDQGLQFLIQYYNGEERAKGNILERFSAQQFPDLHSELNLSSLELGDSALYFCASSVEASGGKADTQYFGPGTRLTVL.

This clone was seen once. This chain connects TRBV5-1 to TRBJ2-1; no clear D. Germline V gene sequence: CDR1 SGHRS, CDR2 YFSETQ. V lost 0 bases and J 8 bases, leaving 15 bases between the germline ends. The CDR3 extends over 15 amino acids. CDR3 DNA sequence: TGCGCCAGCAGCTTGGGTGCGGTAGGCCCCTATGAGCAGTTCTTC. Protein: CASSLGAVGPYEQFF.

On this clone: This same CDR3 is encoded by further DNA sequences in the sample. CDR3 region: CASSPGTGDNEQFF. CDR3 sequence (DNA): TGTGCCAGCTCACCAGGGACAGGGGACAATGAGCAGTTCTTC. The V gene is TRBV18, the J gene TRBJ2-1; the match to TRBD1 covers 10 bases. The germline V gene has CDR1 KGHSH and CDR2 LQKENI. V shed 2 bases and J 5 bases; nucleotides not matched to a gene: 0. This CDR3 contains 14 residues.

On this clone itself: Different DNA sequences within this sample yield the same CDR3. V and J are TRBV28 and TRBJ2-3, with 7 bases matching TRBD1. This CDR3 comprises 13 residues. CDR1 MDHEN and CDR2 SYDVKM come from the germline V gene. V shed 6 bases, J shed 4 bases, and the junction held 4 bases outside the gene matches. The DNA of the CDR3 is TGTGCCAGCAGCCGAACAGGGGCAGATACGCAGTATTTT. Translating gives CASSRTGADTQYF.

J is TRBJ2-7 and V is TRBV18, with D perhaps being TRBD1 or TRBD2 (7 bases each). The CDR3 is 16 residues long. The V gene's germline CDR1 is KGHSH and CDR2 LQKENI. The V and J ends lost 2 bases and 2 bases respectively, with 16 bases between them. CDR3 DNA: TGTGCCAGCTCACCAAATGGCAGGGGGGGAACCTACGAGCAGTACTTC. Protein sequence: CASSPNGRGGTYEQYF.

The chain links TRBV5-4 to TRBJ1-4, with D hard to call. Trimming removed 1 base at V and 6 bases at J, with 10 bases between. CDR1 is SGHNT and CDR2 is YYREEE in the germline V gene (reference sequence). The CDR3 covers 14 residues. CDR3 DNA: TGTGCCAGCAGCTTGAAGGGTACTGATGAAAAACTGTTTTTT. It yields the protein CASSLKGTDEKLFF.

CDR3 amino acids: CASSTSGRTGNEQFF. The CDR3 DNA reads TGCGCCAGCAGTACTAGCGGGAGAACCGGGAATGAGCAGTTCTTC. This chain links TRBV5-1 with TRBJ2-1, with 11 bases identical to TRBD2. This CDR3 has 15 amino acids. Germline loops: CDR1 SGHRS, CDR2 YFSETQ. The V segment lost 5 bases and the J segment 7 bases; nucleotides outside the gene matches: 8.

The chain uses TRBV28 and TRBJ1-2; TRBD1 might be the D (5 bases). CDR1 is MDHEN, CDR2 SYDVKM, per germline. Trimming cost V 6 bases and J 2 bases, with 7 bases left between them. CDR3 length: 12 residues. Written as DNA, the CDR3 is TGTGCCAGCAGATGGGGGAACTATGGCTACACCTTC. Translating gives CASRWGNYGYTF.

The table lists this clone with a few counts. V is TRBV4-3 and J is TRBJ2-5, with no clear D. CDR3 size: 13 residues. Germline-derived CDR1 and CDR2 are LGHNA and YSLEER. The V end lost 6 bases, the J end lost 5 bases, and 13 bases lay between the germline ends. For the CDR3, the DNA is TGCGCCAGCAGTGGCCGAGGCGCGGAGACCCAGTACTTC. Translated: CASSGRGAETQYF.